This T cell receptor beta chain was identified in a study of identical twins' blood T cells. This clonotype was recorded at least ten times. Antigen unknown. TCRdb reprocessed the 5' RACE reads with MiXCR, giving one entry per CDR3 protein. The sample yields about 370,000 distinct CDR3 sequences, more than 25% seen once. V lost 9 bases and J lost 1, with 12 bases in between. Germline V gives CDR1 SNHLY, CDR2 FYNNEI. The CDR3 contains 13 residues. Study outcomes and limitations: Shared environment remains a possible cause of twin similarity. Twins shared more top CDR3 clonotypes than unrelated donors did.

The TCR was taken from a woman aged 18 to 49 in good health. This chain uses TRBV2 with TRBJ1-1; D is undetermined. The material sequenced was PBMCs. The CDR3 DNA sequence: TGTGCCAGAGACGGGAGCCAGAACACTGAAGCTTTCTTT. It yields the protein CARDGSQNTEAFF.